This T cell receptor (beta chain) emerged from a study of regulatory T cells in long-lasting Graves disease (dated by TCRdb to the early 2020s). As for the study more broadly: Newly diagnosed Graves' disease patients had taken antithyroid drugs for less than 3 months. Peripheral blood TCR sequencing and RNA sequencing compared persistent Graves' disease patients with newly diagnosed Graves' disease patients. The study was registered as a clinical trial and conducted in China. A total of 33 samples underwent TCR sequencing: around 13 from persistent and roughly 20 from newly diagnosed Graves' disease patients.

The time point label on this specimen signifies: newly diagnosed GD, antithyroid drugs for less than 3 months. For both TCR sequencing and RNA sequencing, RNA was extracted from PBMCs using TRIzol. Graves' disease was diagnosed according to American Thyroid Association guidelines. Patients for the study were recruited at an endocrinology department in Xi'an, China. From each patient, 8 to 10 milliliters of peripheral blood was collected into an EDTA anticoagulant tube. Ficoll Paque Plus density gradient separation was used to isolate PBMCs, and no further T cell sorting was performed. An Agilent 2100 Bioanalyzer and agarose gel were used to check RNA quality, while a NanoDrop 2000 measured RNA concentration. Points on this clonotype: Its recognized antigen is unknown. The junction does not match germline at one end; this may be a read error.

The library was produced with multiplex PCR. The sequencer listed for this sample is Illumina HiSeq 4000. CDR3 regions were amplified by Arm-PCR with iRepertoire HTBI primers to construct TCR beta libraries. Gel purification was performed on PCR products prior to sequencing. In the original analysis: Gene usage analysis of CDR3 amino acid clonotypes used the approximately 62 TRBV and about 15 TRBJ segments found across samples. COPE and FqMerger were used to merge the filtered high-quality paired reads into contigs. BLAST was used to align contigs to the IMGT TRBV, TRBD and TRBJ reference genes, and CDR3 was defined following IMGT. Highly expanded clones were defined as clonotypes with a frequency above 0.1%. Shannon entropy was used to measure repertoire diversity, and the Gini coefficient was used to measure V-J evenness. A clonotype was considered public if more than one individual shared it. TCRdb reworked the public reads: Q25 trimming with fastp, MiXCR clone assembly, productive beta chains retained. Here each entry gathers all rows of one CDR3 protein and keeps the most common genes and DNA. TCRdb's processing, not the authors' own work, is the source of the V and J calls. This sample has about 440,000 distinct CDR3 sequences in its table, and over 15% of those were observed once. Of the sample, around a tenth falls within the top ten clones.

What the work shows at the level of the full study, not this receptor alone: Patients with persistent disease shared more public clonotypes (under 3,000) than newly diagnosed patients did (966). Lower TCR Shannon entropy and fewer highly expanded clones were observed in persistent Graves' disease patients than in newly diagnosed patients, which suggested clonal expansion. TRBV28, TRBJ1-2 and TRBJ2-5 were preferentially used in persistent disease, while TRBV20-1 and TRBJ2-1 were favored in newly diagnosed disease. Only peripheral blood was studied, because thyroid tissue, the primary lesion, was inaccessible. The small sample size was acknowledged by the authors as a limitation that may reduce accuracy. Sequencing and analysis were restricted to the TCR beta chain.

The germline V gene (reference sequence) yields WNHNN for CDR1 and SYGVQD for CDR2. Spanning cysteine to phenylalanine, the CDR3 consists of 17 amino acids. The CDR3 DNA has 51 bases and is translated from base 1. The same sample was also studied in work on T cells in Graves' hyperthyroidism and ophthalmopathy. From the second report: A patient counted as having stable Graves' hyperthyroidism if no progression to ophthalmopathy occurred over 18 months of follow-up. Hyperthyroidism patients were aged 18 to 65 years and newly diagnosed, with disease duration of less than 2 months. The study excluded patients with uncontrolled infections, other autoimmune diseases, pregnancy or lactation. Diagnoses were established on the basis of clinical symptoms, serum thyroxine and TRAb, thyroid ultrasound, and orbital computed tomography. The first round of RT-PCR for the TCR CDR3 was performed with the HTBI primer set and the Qiagen OneStep RT-PCR kit. Blood samples also contained most of the expanded thyroid clonotypes (frequency above 0.001), which suggests that blood repertoires may reflect thyroid immune responses. A 13 V-J signature model separated ophthalmopathy from stable hyperthyroidism, with approximately 87% sensitivity and 81% to 82% specificity in cross-validation and 80%/75% in testing. In validation, the model predicted progression to ophthalmopathy a median of around 6.5 months before onset, with about 64% sensitivity and about 72% specificity. TCR V-J signatures able to tell the groups apart were searched for in a discovery cohort of more than 90 patients, of whom around 43 had Graves' ophthalmopathy and 55 to 65 had stable Graves' hyperthyroidism. Prospective prediction of ophthalmopathy was tested in an independent validation cohort of approximately 18 hyperthyroidism patients and 15 to 17 patients who later progressed to ophthalmopathy. For training and testing, the 110 or so patients in the discovery cohort were randomly divided in a 7:3 ratio. Thyroid tissue and blood T-cell repertoires from about 6 Graves' hyperthyroidism patients were also compared in the study. Once sampling was done, hyperthyroidism patients were given methimazole at a starting dose of 30 mg daily, whereas ophthalmopathy patients were given high-dose intravenous methylprednisolone. A second multiplex PCR round built the libraries, followed by size selection and purification. The libraries were sequenced on an Illumina HiSeq2000 using paired-end 100 bp reads. SOAPnuke was used to process the raw data, with reads discarded if the reads contained adapters or uncalled bases, had a mean Phred below 15, or lacked an exact constant-primer or identifier match. High-quality paired reads were merged with COPE v1.2.5, and unique nucleotide sequences were defined as clonotypes. Clonotypes were aligned to IMGT TRBV, TRBD and TRBJ reference segments using MiTCR v1.1. Only V-J combinations with frequency above 0.0001, covering approximately 99% of repertoires, were analysed. A TCS score was defined as the ratio of F50 (clonal expansion) to E x V (chaos), with BLOSUM62-based TCRdist applied between CDR3 peptides within each V-J. Welch's t-statistics and random forest reduced just over 500 V-J features to 10 to 15, which were used in a naive Bayes classifier (R e1071). Sample size was not statistically predetermined, and investigators were not blinded to group allocation. The paper reports TCR Vbeta CDR3 sequencing of 135 peripheral blood samples: 40 to 45 ophthalmopathy, about 75 hyperthyroidism and around 17 progressor patients.

The source material was peripheral blood mononuclear cells (PBMCs), sampled at new diagnosis, from a patient treated with antithyroid drugs. The V gene is TRBV10-1 and the J gene is TRBJ2-1, with 7 central nucleotides matching TRBD1. This sequence originates from a woman aged 25-40 years with Graves disease. Donor details come from another sample of the same person, matched by shared clones. This receptor carries the CDR3 CASSLLGTAGSSNEQFF. Here is the DNA: TGTGCCAGCAGCCTCCTGGGGACAGCCGGGTCATCCAATGAGCAGTTCTTC.